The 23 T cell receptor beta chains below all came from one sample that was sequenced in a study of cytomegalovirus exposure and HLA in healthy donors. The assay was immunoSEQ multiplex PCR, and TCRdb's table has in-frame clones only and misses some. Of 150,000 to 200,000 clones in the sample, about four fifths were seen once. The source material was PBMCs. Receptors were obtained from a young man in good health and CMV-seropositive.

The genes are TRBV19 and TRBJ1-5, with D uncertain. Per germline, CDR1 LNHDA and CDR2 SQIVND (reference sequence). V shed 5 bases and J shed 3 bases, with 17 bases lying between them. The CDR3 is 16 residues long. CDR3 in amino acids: CASSESFGRHNQPQHF. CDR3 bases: TGTGCCAGTAGTGAGAGTTTCGGCAGGCACAATCAGCCCCAGCATTTT.

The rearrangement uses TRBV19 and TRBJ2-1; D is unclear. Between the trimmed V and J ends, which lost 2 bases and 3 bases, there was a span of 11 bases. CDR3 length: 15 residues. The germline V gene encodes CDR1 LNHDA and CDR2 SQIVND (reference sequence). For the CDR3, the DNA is TGTGCCAGTAGTATATCCCTCCAGAACTACAATGAGCAGTTCTTC. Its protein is CASSISLQNYNEQFF. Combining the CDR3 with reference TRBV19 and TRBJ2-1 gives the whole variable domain DGGITQSPKYLFRKEGQNVTLSCEQNLNHDAMYWYRQDPGQGLRLIYYSQIVNDFQKGDIAEGYSVSREKKESFPLTVTSAQKNPTAFYLCASSISLQNYNEQFFGPGTRLTVL.

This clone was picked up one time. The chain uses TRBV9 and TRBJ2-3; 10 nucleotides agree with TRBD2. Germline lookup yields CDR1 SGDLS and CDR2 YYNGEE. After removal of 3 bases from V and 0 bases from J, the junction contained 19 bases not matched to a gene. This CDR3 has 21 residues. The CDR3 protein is CASSAGLTSGWSLTSTDTQYF. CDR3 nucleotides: TGTGCCAGCAGCGCGGGCCTGACTAGCGGGTGGAGTCTTACTAGCACAGATACGCAGTATTTT. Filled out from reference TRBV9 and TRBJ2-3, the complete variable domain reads DSGVTQTPKHLITATGQRVTLRCSPRSGDLSVYWYQQSLDQGLQFLIQYYNGEERAKGNILERFSAQQFPDLHSELNLSSLELGDSALYFCASSAGLTSGWSLTSTDTQYFGPGTRLTVL.

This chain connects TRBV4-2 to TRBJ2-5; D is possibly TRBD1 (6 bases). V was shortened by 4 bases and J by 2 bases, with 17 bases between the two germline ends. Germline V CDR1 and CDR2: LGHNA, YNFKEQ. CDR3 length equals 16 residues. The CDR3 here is CASSRTGQGTQETQYF. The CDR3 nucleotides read TGTGCCAGCAGCCGAACAGGGCAGGGGACGCAAGAGACCCAGTACTTC.

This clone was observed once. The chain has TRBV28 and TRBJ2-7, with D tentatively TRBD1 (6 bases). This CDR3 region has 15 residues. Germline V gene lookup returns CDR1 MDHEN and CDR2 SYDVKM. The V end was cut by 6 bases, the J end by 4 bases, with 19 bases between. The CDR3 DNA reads TGTGCCAGCAGCCTAAGTGCGGCAAGGGGGTACGAGCAGTACTTC. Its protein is CASSLSAARGYEQYF.

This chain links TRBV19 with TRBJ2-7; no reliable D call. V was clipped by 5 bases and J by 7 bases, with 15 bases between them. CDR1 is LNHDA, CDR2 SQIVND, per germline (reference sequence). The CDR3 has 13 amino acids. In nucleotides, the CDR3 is TGTGCCAGTAGTGCGCCCGACAAGACGGAGCAGTACTTC. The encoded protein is CASSAPDKTEQYF. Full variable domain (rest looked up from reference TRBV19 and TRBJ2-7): DGGITQSPKYLFRKEGQNVTLSCEQNLNHDAMYWYRQDPGQGLRLIYYSQIVNDFQKGDIAEGYSVSREKKESFPLTVTSAQKNPTAFYLCASSAPDKTEQYFGPGTRLTVT.

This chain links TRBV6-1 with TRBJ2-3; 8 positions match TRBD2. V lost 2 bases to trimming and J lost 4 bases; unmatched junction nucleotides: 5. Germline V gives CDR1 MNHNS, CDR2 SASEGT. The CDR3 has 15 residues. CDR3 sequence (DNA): TGTGCCAGCAGTGAATCGGGCGGGAGGTCAGATACGCAGTATTTT. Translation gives CASSESGGRSDTQYF.

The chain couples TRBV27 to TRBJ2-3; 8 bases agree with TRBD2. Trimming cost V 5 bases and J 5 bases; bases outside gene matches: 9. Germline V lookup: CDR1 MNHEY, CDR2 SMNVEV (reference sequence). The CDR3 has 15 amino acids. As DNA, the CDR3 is TGTGCCAGCAGTGGTTGGCGCGGGAGGCAAGATACGCAGTATTTT. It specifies CASSGWRGRQDTQYF.

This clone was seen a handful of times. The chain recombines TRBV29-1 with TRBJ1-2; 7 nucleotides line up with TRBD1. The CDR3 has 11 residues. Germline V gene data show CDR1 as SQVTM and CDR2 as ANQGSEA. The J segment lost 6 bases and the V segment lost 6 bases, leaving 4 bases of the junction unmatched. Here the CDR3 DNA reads TGCAGCGTCGGAGGGACAGATGGCTACACCTTC. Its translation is CSVGGTDGYTF.

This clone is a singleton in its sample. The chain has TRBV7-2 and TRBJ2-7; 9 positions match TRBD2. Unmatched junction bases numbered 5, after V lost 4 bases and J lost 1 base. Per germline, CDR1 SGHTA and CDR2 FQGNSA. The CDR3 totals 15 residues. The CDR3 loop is CASSSGTSFSYEQYF. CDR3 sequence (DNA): TGTGCCAGCAGCTCCGGGACTAGCTTTTCCTACGAGCAGTACTTC.

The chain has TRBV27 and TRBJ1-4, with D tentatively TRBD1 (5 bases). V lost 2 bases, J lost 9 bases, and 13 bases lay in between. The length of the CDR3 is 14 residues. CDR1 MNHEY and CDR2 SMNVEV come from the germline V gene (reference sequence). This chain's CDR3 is CASSLGPGNKKLFF. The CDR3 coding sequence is TGTGCCAGCAGTTTAGGGCCAGGGAATAAAAAACTGTTTTTT.

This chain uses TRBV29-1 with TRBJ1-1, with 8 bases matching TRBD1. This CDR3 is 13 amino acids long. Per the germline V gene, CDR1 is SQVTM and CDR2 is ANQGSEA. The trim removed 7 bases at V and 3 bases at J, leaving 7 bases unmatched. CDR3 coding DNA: TGCAGCGCATCGACAGGGGTAGACACTGAAGCTTTCTTT. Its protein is CSASTGVDTEAFF.

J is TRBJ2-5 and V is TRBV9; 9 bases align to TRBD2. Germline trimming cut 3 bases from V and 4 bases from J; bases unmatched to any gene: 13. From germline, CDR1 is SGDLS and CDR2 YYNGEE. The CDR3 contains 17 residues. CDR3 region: CASSATTSGPSPETQYF. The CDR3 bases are TGTGCCAGCAGCGCCACGACTAGCGGACCTTCGCCAGAGACCCAGTACTTC.

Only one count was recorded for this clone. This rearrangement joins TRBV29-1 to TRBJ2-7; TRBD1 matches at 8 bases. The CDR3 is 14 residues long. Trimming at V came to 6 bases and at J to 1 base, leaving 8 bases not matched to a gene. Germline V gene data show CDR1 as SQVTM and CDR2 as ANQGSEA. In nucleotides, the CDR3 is TGCAGCGTAAGGCCACAGGGGGAATCCTACGAGCAGTACTTC. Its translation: CSVRPQGESYEQYF.

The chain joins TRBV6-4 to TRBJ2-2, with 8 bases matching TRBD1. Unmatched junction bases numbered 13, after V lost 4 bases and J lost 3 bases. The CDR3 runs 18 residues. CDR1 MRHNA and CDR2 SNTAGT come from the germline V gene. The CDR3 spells CASSAPLYRGTDTGELFF. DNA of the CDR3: TGTGCCAGCAGTGCCCCTCTTTACAGGGGGACGGACACCGGGGAGCTGTTTTTT.

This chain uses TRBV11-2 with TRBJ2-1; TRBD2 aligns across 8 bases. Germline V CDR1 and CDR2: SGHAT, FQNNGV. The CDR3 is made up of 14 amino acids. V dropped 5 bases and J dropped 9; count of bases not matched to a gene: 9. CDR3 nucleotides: TGTGCCAGCAGCAAGGGACTAGGACTAGCTGAGCAGTTCTTC. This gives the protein CASSKGLGLAEQFF.

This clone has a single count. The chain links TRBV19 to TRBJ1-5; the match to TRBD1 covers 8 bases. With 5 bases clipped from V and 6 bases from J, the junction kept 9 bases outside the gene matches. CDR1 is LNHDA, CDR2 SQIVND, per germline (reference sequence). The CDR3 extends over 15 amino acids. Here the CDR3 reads CASSPSPGGGQPQHF. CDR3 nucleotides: TGTGCCAGTAGTCCAAGCCCAGGGGGCGGTCAGCCCCAGCATTTT.

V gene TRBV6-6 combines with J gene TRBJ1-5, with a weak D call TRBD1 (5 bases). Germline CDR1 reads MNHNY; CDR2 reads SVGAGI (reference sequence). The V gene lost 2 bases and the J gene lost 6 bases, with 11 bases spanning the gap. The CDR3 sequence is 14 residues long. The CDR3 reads CASSYGGSRQPQHF. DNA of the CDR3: TGTGCCAGCAGTTACGGGGGGTCTCGTCAGCCCCAGCATTTT.

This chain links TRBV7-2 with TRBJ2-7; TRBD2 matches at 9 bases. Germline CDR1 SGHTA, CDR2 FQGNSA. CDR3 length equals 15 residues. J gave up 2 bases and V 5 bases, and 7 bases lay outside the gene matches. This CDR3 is CASSLTWTSAYEQYF. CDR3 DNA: TGTGCCAGCAGCCTAACGTGGACTAGCGCCTACGAGCAGTACTTC.

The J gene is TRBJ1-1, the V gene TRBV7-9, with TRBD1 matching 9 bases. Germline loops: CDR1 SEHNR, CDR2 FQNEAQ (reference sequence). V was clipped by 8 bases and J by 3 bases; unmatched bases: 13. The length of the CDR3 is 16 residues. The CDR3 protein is CASAGGTGIYDTEAFF. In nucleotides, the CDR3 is TGTGCCAGCGCTGGGGGGACAGGGATTTATGACACTGAAGCTTTCTTT.

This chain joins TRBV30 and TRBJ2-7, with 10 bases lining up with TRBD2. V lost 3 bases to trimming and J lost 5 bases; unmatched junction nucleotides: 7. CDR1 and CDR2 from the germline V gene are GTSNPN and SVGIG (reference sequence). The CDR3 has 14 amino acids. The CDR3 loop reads CAWRPLAGDHEQYF. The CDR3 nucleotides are TGTGCCTGGAGGCCTCTAGCGGGAGACCACGAGCAGTACTTC.

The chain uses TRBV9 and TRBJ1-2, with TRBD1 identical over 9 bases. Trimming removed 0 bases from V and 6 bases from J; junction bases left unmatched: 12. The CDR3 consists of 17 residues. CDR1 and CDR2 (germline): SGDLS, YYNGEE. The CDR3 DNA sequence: TGTGCCAGCAGCGTAGCTTCTCCACAGGGGGCGTCGCATGGCTACACCTTC. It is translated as CASSVASPQGASHGYTF.

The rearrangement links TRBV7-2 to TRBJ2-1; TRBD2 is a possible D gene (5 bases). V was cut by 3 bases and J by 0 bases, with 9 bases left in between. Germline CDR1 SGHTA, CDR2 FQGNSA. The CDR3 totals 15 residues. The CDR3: CASSFAGGSYNEQFF. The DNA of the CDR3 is TGTGCCAGCAGCTTCGCGGGCGGCTCCTACAATGAGCAGTTCTTC.